This T cell receptor (beta chain) was documented in a study of CD8 T cells in Susac syndrome. There are 13 residues in the CDR3. CDR1 is LNHDA, CDR2 SQIVND, per germline (reference sequence). V shed 8 bases and J shed 2 bases, with 13 bases lying between them. RNA totalling about 0.45 to 1 ug underwent reverse transcription with random hexamers. Each CDR3 protein gets one entry after TCRdb re-called the immunoSEQ multiplex PCR reads with MiXCR. Of approximately 120,000 distinct CDR3 sequences in the sample, 95% to 98% were seen once. The TCR originated in a human donor in good health. The sample comprised CD4+ T cells from PBMCs. The rearrangement uses TRBV19 and TRBJ2-7, with D hard to call. CDR3 DNA sequence: TGTGCCAGTGGCGAGACTCCAACCTACGAGCAGTACTTC. Translating it yields CASGETPTYEQYF.